The text below deals with one T cell receptor beta chain. Its antigen remains unknown. The investigators amplified TCR beta CDR3 regions from RNA transcripts. HTBI primers were the set used in a first-round RT-PCR of the TCR CDR3. A single record per CDR3 protein comes from TCRdb applying MiXCR to the multiplex PCR reads. This table has about 500,000 distinct CDR3 sequences, more than 15% appearing once. The sample belongs to a study of T cells in Graves' hyperthyroidism and ophthalmopathy. Germline CDR1 reads MNHEY; CDR2 reads SVGAGI. This CDR3 is built from 15 residues. Trimming took 0 bases from V and 3 from J, leaving 9 bases between them. Findings of the study overall: Most thyroid clonotypes with frequency above 0.001 were detected in blood.

Subjects with ophthalmopathy showed a Clinical Activity Score no lower than 3, a NOSPECS grade no lower than 4, and a duration shorter than 3 months. The receptor was isolated from a woman in her twenties or thirties with Graves' ophthalmopathy. The sample taken for sequencing was blood. The chain combines TRBV6-5 with TRBJ1-3; D gene uncertain. The CDR3, as DNA: TGTGCCAGCAGTTACTCATGGGGAGATGGAAACACCATATATTTT. Protein product: CASSYSWGDGNTIYF.